This T cell receptor (beta chain) originates from a study of Graves' ophthalmopathy and Graves' hyperthyroidism. Study-level points and caveats: Blood also carried most expanded thyroid clonotypes exceeding 0.001 frequency.

The hyperthyroidism patients, aged 18 to 65, had been newly diagnosed, with under 2 months' duration. Researchers turned away patients with other autoimmune diseases, uncontrolled infections, pregnancy or lactation. The starting material, approximately 9.7 ml of fresh peripheral blood, provided the PBMCs. CDR3 length: 15 residues. V lost 1 base and J lost 3, with 13 bases in between. Germline V gene lookup returns CDR1 SGHAT and CDR2 FQDESV (reference sequence). Researchers took RNA transcripts and amplified TCR beta CDR3 regions from them. Second-round multiplex PCR came after a first-round RT-PCR that employed HTBI primers. TCRdb reprocessed the multiplex PCR reads via MiXCR and lists one record per CDR3 protein. The sample contains a few hundred thousand distinct CDR3 sequences, approximately 18% of which appear only once. On this clonotype: Antigen: not known. This sequence may be a read error, since a much larger clone differs from it by one base. A read error is likely, as this CDR3 ends without the conserved phenylalanine or tryptophan.

Sequencing was carried out using peripheral blood. The chain couples TRBV11-1 to TRBJ2-7; D could derive from TRBD1 or TRBD2 (5 bases each). This clonotype was obtained from an adult woman with stable Graves' hyperthyroidism. CDR3 sequence reads: CASSLGGPGGYEQYY. CDR3 nucleotides: TGTGCCAGCAGCTTAGGTGGCCCTGGGGGCTACGAGCAGTACTAC.